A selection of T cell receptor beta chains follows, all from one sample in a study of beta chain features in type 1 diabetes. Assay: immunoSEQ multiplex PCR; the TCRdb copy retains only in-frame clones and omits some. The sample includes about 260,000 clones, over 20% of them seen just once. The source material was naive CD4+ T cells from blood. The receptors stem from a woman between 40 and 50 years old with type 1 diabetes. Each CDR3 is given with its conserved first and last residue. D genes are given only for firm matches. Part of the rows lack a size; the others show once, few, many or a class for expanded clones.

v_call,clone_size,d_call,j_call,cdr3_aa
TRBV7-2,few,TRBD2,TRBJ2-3,CASSSRLDTSGDTQYF
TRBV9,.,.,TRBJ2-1,CASRSGGIFYNEQFF
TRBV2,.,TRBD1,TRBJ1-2,CASSGTGGNYGYTF
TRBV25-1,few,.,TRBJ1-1,CASSDPRGGDTEAFF
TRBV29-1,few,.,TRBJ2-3,CSARRHPSPTDTQYF
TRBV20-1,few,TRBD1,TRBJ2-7,CSATGGYEQYF
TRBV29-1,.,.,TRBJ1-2,CSVHRARDYGYTF
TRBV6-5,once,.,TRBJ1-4,CASSRGQGEKLFF
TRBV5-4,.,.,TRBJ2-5,CASSLARGETQYF
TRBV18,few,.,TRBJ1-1,CASSWDTDTEAFF
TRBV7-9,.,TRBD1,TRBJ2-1,CASSSDRDTEQFF
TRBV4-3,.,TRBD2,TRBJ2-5,CASSQEGLATETQYF
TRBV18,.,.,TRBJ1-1,CASSPNTNTEAFF
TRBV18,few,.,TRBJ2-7,CASSLGQLISYEQYF
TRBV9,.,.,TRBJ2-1,CASSELEGLDNEQFF
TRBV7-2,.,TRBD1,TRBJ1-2,CAVTGGDYGYTF
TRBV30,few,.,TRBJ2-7,CAWIAESYEQYF
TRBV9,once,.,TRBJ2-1,CASSVGSRGPFSYNEQFF
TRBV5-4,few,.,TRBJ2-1,CASSLAWSLTYNEQFF
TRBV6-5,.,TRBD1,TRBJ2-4,CASSSPGTGKNIQYF
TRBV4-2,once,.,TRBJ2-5,CASSQSRETQYF
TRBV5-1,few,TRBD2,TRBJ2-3,CASSPGVAGSTDTQYF
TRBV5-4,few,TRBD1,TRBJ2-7,CASSSDRAPYEQYF
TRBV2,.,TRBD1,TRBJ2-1,CASSENRGSGFF
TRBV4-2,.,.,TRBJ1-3,CASSLSTGPGNTIYF
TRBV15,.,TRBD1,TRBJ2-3,CATSRGQGVIDTQYF
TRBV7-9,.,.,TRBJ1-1,CASSLNQETEAFF
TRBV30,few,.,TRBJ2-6,CALGGSGANVLTF
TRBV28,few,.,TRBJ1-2,CASSFSGGYTF
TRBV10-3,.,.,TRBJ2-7,CAIKGVGEAYEQYF
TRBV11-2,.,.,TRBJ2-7,CASSHRLDRQYF
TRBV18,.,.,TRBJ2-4,CASSPVDADIQYF
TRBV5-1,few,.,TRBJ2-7,CASSFSGGHYEQYF
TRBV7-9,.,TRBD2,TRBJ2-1,CASSPRGTSDNEQFF
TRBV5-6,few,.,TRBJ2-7,CASSFSRGDEQYF
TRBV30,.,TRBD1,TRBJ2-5,CAWTRQGSQETQYF
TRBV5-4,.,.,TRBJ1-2,CASSFNSKANYGYTF
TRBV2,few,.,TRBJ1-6,CASSDWQGNSPLHF
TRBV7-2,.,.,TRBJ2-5,CASSPGHRETQYF
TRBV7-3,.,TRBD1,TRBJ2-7,CASSRGTGTPYEQYF
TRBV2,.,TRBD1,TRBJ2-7,CASIFGQGTFYEQYF